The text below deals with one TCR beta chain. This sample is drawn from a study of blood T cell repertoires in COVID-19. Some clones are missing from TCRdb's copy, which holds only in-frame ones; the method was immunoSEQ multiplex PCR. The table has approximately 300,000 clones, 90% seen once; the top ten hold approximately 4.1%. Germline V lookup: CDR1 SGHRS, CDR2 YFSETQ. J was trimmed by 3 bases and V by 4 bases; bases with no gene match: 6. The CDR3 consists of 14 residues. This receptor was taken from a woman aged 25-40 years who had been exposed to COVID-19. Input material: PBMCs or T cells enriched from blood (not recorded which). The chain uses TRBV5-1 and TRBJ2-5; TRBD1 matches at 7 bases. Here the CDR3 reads CASSSSGTEETQYF. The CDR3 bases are TGCGCCAGCAGCAGCTCCGGGACAGAAGAGACCCAGTACTTC.